The 10 T cell receptor beta chains in this list originate from one sample, sequenced in a study of post-analysis software for immune sequencing data. Study-wide results and limits: TRBV5-6, TRBV5-1 and TRBV20-1 belonged to a set of roughly 5 TRBV segments that were more frequent in patients than controls.

TCR beta libraries were prepared from cDNA with unique molecular identifiers. TCRdb analysed the PCR reads with MiXCR anew, one entry per CDR3 protein. The data show 750,000 to 950,000 distinct CDR3 sequences, with roughly 50% seen just once and 4.9% held by the top ten. Their antigens remain unidentified. Sequences were obtained from blood. The receptors here all came from a girl between 5 and 17 years old with multiple sclerosis.

In its sample, this clonotype was seen a few times. The V gene is TRBV7-2, the J gene TRBJ2-1, with 7 bases identical to TRBD1. This CDR3 is built from 15 residues. CDR1 is SGHTA, CDR2 FQGNSA, per germline. V lost 5 bases and J lost 7; bases outside the gene matches: 11. This CDR3 is CASSPVQGSGNEQFF. The CDR3 bases are TGTGCCAGCAGCCCAGTACAGGGGTCTGGAAATGAGCAGTTCTTC.

Note on this clonotype: An end of the junction differs from the germline gene, which may be a read error. The V and J genes are TRBV13 and TRBJ2-7; weak D call: TRBD2 (5 bases). The CDR3 spans 13 residues. Germline values: CDR1 PRHDT, CDR2 FYEKMQ (reference sequence). In DNA, the CDR3 is TGTGTCAGCAGCCACCTAGGGAGCTACGAGCAGTACTTC. It yields the protein CVSSHLGSYEQYF.

The chain carries TRBV12-3 or TRBV12-4 and TRBJ1-2; D is ambiguous. The CDR3 runs 15 residues. The germline V and J ends were trimmed by 3 bases and 2 bases, with 13 bases remaining between them. CDR3 DNA: TGTGCCAGCAGTTTCGGTCCAAGAGGCAACTATGGCTACACCTTC. Its translation: CASSFGPRGNYGYTF.

CDR3 region: CAINQIPSGGSDEGYTF. DNA for the CDR3: TGTGCCATCAATCAAATCCCGTCAGGAGGATCCGATGAGGGCTACACCTTC. This chain joins TRBV10-3 and TRBJ1-2; no clear D. Germline values: CDR1 ENHRY, CDR2 SYGVKD. The CDR3 covers 17 residues. V lost 7 bases, J lost 8 bases, and 29 bases lay in between.

The chain employs TRBV6-5 and TRBJ2-5; D possibly corresponds to TRBD2 (5 bases). The CDR3 is made up of 14 amino acids. Per the germline V gene, CDR1 is MNHEY and CDR2 is SVGAGI. V was trimmed by 2 bases and J by 1 base, leaving 8 bases between them. CDR3 loop: CASSYGLAQETQYF. The CDR3, as DNA: TGTGCCAGCAGTTACGGGCTAGCCCAAGAGACCCAGTACTTC.

The chain recombines TRBV12-3 or TRBV12-4 with TRBJ2-1; maybe TRBD2 (6 bases). This CDR3 is built from 14 residues. The V and J ends lost 5 bases and 5 bases respectively, with 13 bases between them. The CDR3 is CASSDPGLNNEQFF. CDR3 bases: TGTGCCAGCAGTGACCCGGGACTCAACAATGAGCAGTTCTTC.

This clonotype was observed a few times. The chain links TRBV9 to TRBJ2-1, with 7 bases lining up with TRBD2. This CDR3 is built from 14 residues. J was trimmed by 15 bases and V by 3 bases; bases with no gene match: 15. Germline CDR1 SGDLS, CDR2 YYNGEE. The CDR3 sequence is CASSATRLGGDAFF. The CDR3 region has the DNA TGTGCCAGCAGCGCCACTAGATTGGGGGGGGATGCGTTCTTC.

The gene calls are TRBV7-2 and TRBJ2-1; 10 nucleotides align to TRBD2. The V and J ends lost 1 base and 3 bases, in that order; junction bases with no gene match: 3. CDR1 is SGHTA and CDR2 is FQGNSA in the germline V gene. The CDR3 covers 16 residues. The CDR3 sequence is CASSLEVAGGYNEQFF. The CDR3 nucleotides read TGTGCCAGCAGCTTAGAGGTAGCGGGAGGCTACAATGAGCAGTTCTTC.

The J gene is TRBJ2-5, the V gene TRBV12-3 or TRBV12-4; 11 positions match TRBD2. The DNA end lines up better with TRBJ2-7; the J call may be wrong. The CDR3 consists of 15 residues. The CDR3 spells CASSSLAGVSYEQYF. The CDR3 coding sequence is TGTGCCAGCAGTTCACTAGCGGGAGTGTCTTACGAGCAGTACTTC.

This clonotype was counted only a few times. This chain joins TRBV7-9 and TRBJ2-6; perhaps TRBD1 as D (7 bases). Between the trimmed V and J ends, which lost 5 bases and 1 base, there was a span of 21 bases. The CDR3 spans 19 residues. Germline CDR1 and CDR2: SEHNR and FQNEAQ (reference sequence). CDR3: CASSPRYREDRSGANVLTF. CDR3 nucleotides: TGTGCCAGCAGCCCCAGGTACAGGGAGGACAGGTCTGGGGCCAACGTCCTGACTTTC.